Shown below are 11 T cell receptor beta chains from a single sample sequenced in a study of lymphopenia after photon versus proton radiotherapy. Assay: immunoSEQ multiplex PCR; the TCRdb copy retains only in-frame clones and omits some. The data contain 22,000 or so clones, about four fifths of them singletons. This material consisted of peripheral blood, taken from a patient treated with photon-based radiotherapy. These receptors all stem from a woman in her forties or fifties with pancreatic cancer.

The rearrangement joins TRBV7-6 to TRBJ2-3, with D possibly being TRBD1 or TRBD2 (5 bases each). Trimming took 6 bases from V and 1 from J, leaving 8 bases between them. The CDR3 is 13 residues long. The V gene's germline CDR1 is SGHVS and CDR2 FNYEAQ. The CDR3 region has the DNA TGTGCCAGCAGAAAGGGACGCACAGATACGCAGTATTTT. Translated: CASRKGRTDTQYF.

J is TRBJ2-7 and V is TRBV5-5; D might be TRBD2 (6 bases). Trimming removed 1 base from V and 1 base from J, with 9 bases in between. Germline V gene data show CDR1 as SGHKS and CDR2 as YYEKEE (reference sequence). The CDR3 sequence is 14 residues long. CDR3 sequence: CASSLSGGSYEQYF. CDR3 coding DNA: TGTGCCAGCAGCTTGTCCGGGGGTTCCTACGAGCAGTACTTC.

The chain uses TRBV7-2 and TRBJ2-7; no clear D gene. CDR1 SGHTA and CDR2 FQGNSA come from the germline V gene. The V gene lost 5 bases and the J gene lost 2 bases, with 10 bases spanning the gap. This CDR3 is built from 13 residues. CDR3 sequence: CASSPALTYEQYF. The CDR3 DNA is TGTGCCAGCAGCCCCGCCTTAACCTACGAGCAGTACTTC.

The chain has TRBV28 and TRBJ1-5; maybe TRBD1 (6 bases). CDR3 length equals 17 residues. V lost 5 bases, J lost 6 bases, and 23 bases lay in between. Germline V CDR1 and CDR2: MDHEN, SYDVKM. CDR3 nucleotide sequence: TGTGCCAGCAGTCCCGCAGAGGACAGATTATGGGGTCAGCCCCAGCATTTT. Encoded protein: CASSPAEDRLWGQPQHF.

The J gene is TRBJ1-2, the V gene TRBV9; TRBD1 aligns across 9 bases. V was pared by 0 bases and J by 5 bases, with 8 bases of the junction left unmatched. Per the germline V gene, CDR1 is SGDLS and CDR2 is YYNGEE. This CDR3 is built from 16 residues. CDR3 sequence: CASSVVPGTGPYGYTF. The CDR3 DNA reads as TGTGCCAGCAGCGTAGTCCCGGGGACAGGGCCTTATGGCTACACCTTC.

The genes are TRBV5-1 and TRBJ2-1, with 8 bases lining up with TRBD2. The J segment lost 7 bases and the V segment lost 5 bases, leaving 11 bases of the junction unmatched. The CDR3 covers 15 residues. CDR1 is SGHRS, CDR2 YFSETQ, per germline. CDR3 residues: CASSGPGTRGNEQFF. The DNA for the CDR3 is TGCGCCAGCAGTGGCCCCGGGACTAGAGGGAATGAGCAGTTCTTC.

In DNA form, the CDR3 reads TGTGCCAGCAGCCCAGAGGGGGGGATAGCGGGAGCGGGAGATACGCAGTATTTT. This codes for CASSPEGGIAGAGDTQYF. The chain links TRBV9 to TRBJ2-3; 9 bases agree with TRBD2. Germline V CDR1 and CDR2: SGDLS, YYNGEE. The CDR3 runs 18 residues. J lost 5 bases, V lost 4 bases, and 17 bases had no gene match.

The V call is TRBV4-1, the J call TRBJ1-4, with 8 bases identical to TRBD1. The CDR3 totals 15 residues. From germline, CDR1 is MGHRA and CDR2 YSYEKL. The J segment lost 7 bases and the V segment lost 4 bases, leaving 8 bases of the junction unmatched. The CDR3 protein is CASSLSGTGGEKLFF. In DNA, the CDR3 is TGCGCCAGCAGCCTCTCCGGGACAGGAGGTGAAAAACTGTTTTTT.

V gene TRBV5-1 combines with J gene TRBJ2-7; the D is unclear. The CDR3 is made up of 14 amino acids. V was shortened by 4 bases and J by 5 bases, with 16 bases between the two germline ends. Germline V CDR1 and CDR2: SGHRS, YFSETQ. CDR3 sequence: CASSPRPSPHEQYF. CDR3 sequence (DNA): TGCGCCAGCAGCCCCCGCCCATCCCCCCACGAGCAGTACTTC.

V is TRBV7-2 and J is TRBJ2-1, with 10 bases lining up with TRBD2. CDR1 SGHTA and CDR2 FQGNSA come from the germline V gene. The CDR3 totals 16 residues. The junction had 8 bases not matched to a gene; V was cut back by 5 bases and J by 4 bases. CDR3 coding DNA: TGTGCCAGCAGCGGGCTAGCGGGAGCCAGGTACAATGAGCAGTTCTTC. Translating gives CASSGLAGARYNEQFF. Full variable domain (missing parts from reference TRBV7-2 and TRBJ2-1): GAGVSQSPSNKVTEKGKDVELRCDPISGHTALYWYRQSLGQGLEFLIYFQGNSAPDKSGLPSDRFSAERTGGSVSTLTIQRTQQEDSAVYLCASSGLAGARYNEQFFGPGTRLTVL.

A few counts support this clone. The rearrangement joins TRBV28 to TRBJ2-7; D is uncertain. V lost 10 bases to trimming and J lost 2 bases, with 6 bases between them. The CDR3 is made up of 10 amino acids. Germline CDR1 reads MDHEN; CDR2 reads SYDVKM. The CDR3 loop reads CATKTYEQYF. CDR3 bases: TGTGCCACCAAAACCTACGAGCAGTACTTC.